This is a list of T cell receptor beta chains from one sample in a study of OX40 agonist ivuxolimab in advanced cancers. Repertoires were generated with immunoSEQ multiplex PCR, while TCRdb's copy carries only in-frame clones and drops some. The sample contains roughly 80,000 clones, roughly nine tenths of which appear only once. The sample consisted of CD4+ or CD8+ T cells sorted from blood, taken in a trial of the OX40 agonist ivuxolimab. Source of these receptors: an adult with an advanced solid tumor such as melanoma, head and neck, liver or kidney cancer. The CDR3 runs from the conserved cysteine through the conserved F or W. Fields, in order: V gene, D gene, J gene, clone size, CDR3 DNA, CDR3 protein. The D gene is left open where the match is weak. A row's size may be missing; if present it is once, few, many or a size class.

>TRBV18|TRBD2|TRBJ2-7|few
TGTGCCAGCTCACCCTGGACTAGCGGGAGCTACGAGCAGTACTTC
CASSPWTSGSYEQYF
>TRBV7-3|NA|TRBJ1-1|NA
TGTGCCAGCAGCTTAATTTCCAACACTGAAGCTTTCTTT
CASSLISNTEAFF
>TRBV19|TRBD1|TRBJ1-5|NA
TGTGCCAGTAGTAGGAGGGGGGGGACAGGGCGATATAACAATCAGCCCCAGCATTTT
CASSRRGGTGRYNNQPQHF
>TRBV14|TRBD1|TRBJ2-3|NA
TGTGCCAGCAGCCTAGGACAGGGGTTTCATACGCAGTATTTT
CASSLGQGFHTQYF
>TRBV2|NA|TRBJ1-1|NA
TGTGCCAGCAGTGATCAGGCTAACACTGAAGCTTTCTTT
CASSDQANTEAFF
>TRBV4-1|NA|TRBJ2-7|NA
TGCGCCAGCAGCCAAGTTGGACAGTTGTACGAGCAGTACTTC
CASSQVGQLYEQYF
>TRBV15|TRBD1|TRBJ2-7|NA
TGTGCCACCAGCAGATGGGGACAGGCGGACTCGTACTTC
CATSRWGQADSYF
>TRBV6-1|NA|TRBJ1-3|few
TGTGCCAGCAGACTCCGGGATGGAAACACCATATATTTT
CASRLRDGNTIYF
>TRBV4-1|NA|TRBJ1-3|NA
TGCGCCAGCAGCCAAGATGTTATGGGGGCGTACACCATATATTTT
CASSQDVMGAYTIYF
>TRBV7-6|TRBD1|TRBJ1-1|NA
TGTGCCAGCAGCTTCCCCCGGCCAGACAGGGAGGACACTGAAGCTTTCTTT
CASSFPRPDREDTEAFF
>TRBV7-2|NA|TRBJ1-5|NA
TGTGCCAGCAGCTTAGAATATGGATATCAGCCCCAGCATTTT
CASSLEYGYQPQHF
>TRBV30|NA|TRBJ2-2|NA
TGTGCCTGGAGGGGGCCCCAAACCAACACCGGGGAGCTGTTTTTT
CAWRGPQTNTGELFF
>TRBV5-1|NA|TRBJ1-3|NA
TGCGCCAGCAGACAGGAGGAGGCTGGAAACACCATATATTTT
CASRQEEAGNTIYF
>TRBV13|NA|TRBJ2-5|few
TGTGCCAGCAGCCCCGGATCCCAGGGAGAGACCCAGTACTTC
CASSPGSQGETQYF
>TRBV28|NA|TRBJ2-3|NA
TGTGCCAGCAGTTTCCCAGGGCCGGAGACAGATACGCAGTATTTT
CASSFPGPETDTQYF
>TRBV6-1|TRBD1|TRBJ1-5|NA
TGTGCCAGCAGTGACCAAACACAGGGGGTGGGTAGCAATCAGCCCCAGCATTTT
CASSDQTQGVGSNQPQHF
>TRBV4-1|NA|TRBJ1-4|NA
TGCGCCAGCAGCCGAGGGGGAACAGTACAAAATGAAAAACTGTTTTTT
CASSRGGTVQNEKLFF
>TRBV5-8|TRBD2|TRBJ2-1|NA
TGTGCCAGCAGTTTAACTAGGACTAGCGGGAGTGATGAGCAGTTCTTC
CASSLTRTSGSDEQFF
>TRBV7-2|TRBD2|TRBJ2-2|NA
TGTGCCAGCAGACCGACGGGAGGCAACACCGGGGAGCTGTTTTTT
CASRPTGGNTGELFF
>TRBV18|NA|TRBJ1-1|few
TGTGCCAGCTCAACTGACTGGAACACTGAAGCTTTCTTT
CASSTDWNTEAFF
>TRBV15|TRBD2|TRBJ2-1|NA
TGTGCCACCAGCAGAGATAGGACTAGCGGGAGGAATGAGCAGTTCTTC
CATSRDRTSGRNEQFF
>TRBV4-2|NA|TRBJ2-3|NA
TGTGCCAGCAGCCAAGATTCAGGGACGCAGTATTTT
CASSQDSGTQYF
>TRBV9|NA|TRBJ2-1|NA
TGTGCCAGCAGCGCAGAGGTGCCTAGTCTTGAGCAGTTCTTC
CASSAEVPSLEQFF
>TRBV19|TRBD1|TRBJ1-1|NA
TGTGCCAGTAGGAGGACAGGGCAGGAAGCTTTCTTT
CASRRTGQEAFF
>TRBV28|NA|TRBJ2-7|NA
TGTGCCAGCAGCCCCTGGGCCAATCCTAGCCTCCCAGGCAACGAGCAGTACTTC
CASSPWANPSLPGNEQYF
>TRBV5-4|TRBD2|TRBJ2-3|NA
TGTGCCAGCAGCTCCGAACTAGCGGGAGCAGATACGCAGTATTTT
CASSSELAGADTQYF
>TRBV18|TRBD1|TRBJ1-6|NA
TGTGCCAGCTCACCACAGGGGGCTAATTCACCCCTCCACTTT
CASSPQGANSPLHF
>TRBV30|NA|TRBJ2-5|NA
TGTGCCTGGAACGACGGGAGAGAGACCCAGTACTTC
CAWNDGRETQYF